What follows are 20 T cell receptor beta chains derived from one specimen sequenced in a study of CD8 T cells in Susac syndrome. RNA was extracted with the RNeasy kit, and a quantity of roughly 0.5 to 1 ug was reverse transcribed using random hexamers. TCRdb reprocessed the immunoSEQ multiplex PCR reads via MiXCR and lists one record per CDR3 protein. The table includes about 150,000 distinct CDR3 sequences, approximately 94% detected once. Sequencing input: CD4+ T cells from PBMCs. These receptors were obtained from a human donor with Susac syndrome.

V gene TRBV29-1 combines with J gene TRBJ2-5, with D tentatively TRBD2 (6 bases). The CDR3 totals 12 residues. The germline CDR1 and CDR2 sequences are SQVTM and ANQGSEA. Trimming stripped 3 bases from V and 4 bases from J, with 9 bases between. CDR3 DNA: TGCAGCGTTGATAGACTAGGAGAGACCCAGTACTTC. Encoded protein: CSVDRLGETQYF.

The chain recombines TRBV30 with TRBJ2-7; D possibly uses TRBD1 or TRBD2 (5 bases each). Trimming removed 5 bases from V and 3 bases from J, with 17 bases in between. CDR1 and CDR2 (germline): GTSNPN, SVGIG (reference sequence). This CDR3 has 14 residues. Here the CDR3 DNA reads TGTGCCTGGCACCGGGACGGTGGGTACTACGAGCAGTACTTC. Its translation: CAWHRDGGYYEQYF.

This chain connects TRBV30 to TRBJ2-1; D is ambiguous. The CDR3 covers 11 residues. Per germline, CDR1 GTSNPN and CDR2 SVGIG (reference sequence). The V end lost 0 bases, the J end lost 5 bases, and 2 bases lay between the germline ends. Written as DNA, the CDR3 is TGTGCCTGGAGTGTTAACAATGAGCAGTTCTTC. Translation: CAWSVNNEQFF.

The rearrangement links TRBV18 to TRBJ2-1; tentative D call: TRBD1 (6 bases). Trimming removed 0 bases from V and 8 bases from J, with 17 bases in between. CDR1 and CDR2 from the germline V gene are KGHSH and LQKENI. This CDR3 comprises 16 residues. The CDR3 protein is CASSPPKGGAGDEQFF. DNA of the CDR3: TGTGCCAGCTCACCACCAAAAGGAGGCGCAGGGGATGAGCAGTTCTTC. Variable domain in full (rest from reference TRBV18 and TRBJ2-1): NAGVMQNPRHLVRRRGQEARLRCSPMKGHSHVYWYRQLPEEGLKFMVYLQKENIIDESGMPKERFSAEFPKEGPSILRIQQVVRGDSAAYFCASSPPKGGAGDEQFFGPGTRLTVL.

The rearrangement links TRBV4-3 to TRBJ2-1; tentative D call: TRBD1 (5 bases). Trimming left V 6 bases short and J 5 bases short, with 14 bases between. In germline, CDR1 is LGHNA, CDR2 YSLEER. The CDR3 is 14 amino acids. This CDR3 reads CASRSDLGDNEQFF. CDR3 sequence (DNA): TGCGCCAGCAGGTCTGACCTAGGGGACAATGAGCAGTTCTTC.

The CDR3 nucleotides read TGCAGTGCCGAGGGGGCAGGAGCTGGAAACACCATATATTTT. This translates into CSAEGAGAGNTIYF. This chain links TRBV20-1 with TRBJ1-3; 7 bases align to TRBD1. V shed 6 bases and J 2 bases; nucleotides not matched to a gene: 7. The CDR3 runs 14 residues. Looked up from germline, CDR1 is DFQATT and CDR2 is SNEGSKA (reference sequence).

This chain joins TRBV12-3 or TRBV12-4 and TRBJ2-5, with D possibly TRBD1 on 5 matching bases. The CDR3 runs 13 residues. Trimming cost V 8 bases and J 4 bases, with 14 bases left between them. The CDR3 sequence: CASGQSTGETQYF. The DNA of the CDR3 is TGTGCCAGCGGACAATCGACCGGAGAGACCCAGTACTTC.

The chain combines TRBV12-3 or TRBV12-4 with TRBJ1-4, with TRBD1 identical over 10 bases. Germline trimming cut 6 bases from V and 7 bases from J; bases unmatched to any gene: 8. CDR3 length equals 15 residues. The CDR3 DNA reads TGTGCCAGCAGCAATCCGGGACAGGGGTCTGAAAAACTGTTTTTT. Translation gives CASSNPGQGSEKLFF.

V gene TRBV7-9 combines with J gene TRBJ2-1; a possible D gene is TRBD2 (5 bases). Germline V gene sequence: CDR1 SEHNR, CDR2 FQNEAQ (reference sequence). The CDR3 is 12 amino acids. V was trimmed by 5 bases and J by 8 bases, leaving 10 bases between them. CDR3 DNA sequence: TGTGCCAGCAGCCCCGAGGGTGATGAGCAGTTCTTC. It codes for CASSPEGDEQFF.

The chain joins TRBV2 to TRBJ2-3; possible D gene TRBD1, 9 bases. The CDR3 runs to 16 residues. With 4 bases removed from V and 4 bases from J, the gap between germline ends came to 18 bases. Germline-derived CDR1 and CDR2 are SNHLY and FYNNEI. The CDR3 region is CASSVSGTGSADTQYF. CDR3 sequence (DNA): TGTGCCAGCAGTGTTAGCGGGACAGGGTCGGCAGATACGCAGTATTTT.

The chain links TRBV18 to TRBJ2-5, with no clear D. The CDR3 spans 12 residues. Trimming took off 2 bases at V and 4 bases at J, with 5 bases between the two ends. Looked up from germline, CDR1 is KGHSH and CDR2 is LQKENI. The CDR3 sequence is CASSPKGETQYF. Here the CDR3 DNA reads TGTGCCAGCTCACCAAAAGGAGAGACCCAGTACTTC.

This clonotype was counted a single time. This chain links TRBV11-1 with TRBJ2-2; D is ambiguous. This CDR3 is 14 amino acids long. The germline V gene has CDR1 SGHAT and CDR2 FQDESV (reference sequence). The V end was cut by 2 bases, the J end by 6 bases, with 10 bases between. The CDR3 loop reads CASSLSVVSGELFF. The CDR3 DNA sequence: TGTGCCAGCAGCTTATCCGTAGTCTCCGGGGAGCTGTTTTTT.

The gene calls are TRBV28 and TRBJ1-2, with a possible D match to TRBD1 (6 bases). V gave up 4 bases and J gave up 6 bases, with 9 bases separating them. The CDR3 loop spans 12 amino acids. In germline, CDR1 is MDHEN, CDR2 SYDVKM. CDR3 protein: CASSSRTDGYTF. In DNA form, the CDR3 reads TGTGCCAGCAGTTCCCGGACAGATGGCTACACCTTC.

The gene calls are TRBV2 and TRBJ2-7; D not resolved. Germline V lookup: CDR1 SNHLY, CDR2 FYNNEI. The V end lost 4 bases, the J end lost 5 bases, and 12 bases lay between the germline ends. The CDR3 consists of 13 residues. CDR3 nucleotides: TGTGCCAGCAGTGCCCTAGGACGGGACGAGCAGTACTTC. Amino acid sequence: CASSALGRDEQYF.

This rearrangement joins TRBV28 to TRBJ2-5; D is possibly TRBD2 (6 bases). Germline V gene data show CDR1 as MDHEN and CDR2 as SYDVKM. V dropped 3 bases and J dropped 7 bases, with 9 bases sitting between them. The CDR3 length is 12 residues. This CDR3 is CASSFPGGTQYF. The DNA of the CDR3 is TGTGCCAGCAGTTTTCCCGGGGGGACCCAGTACTTC.

This clonotype has just one count. The V and J genes are TRBV5-6 and TRBJ2-2; D is perhaps TRBD1 (6 bases). In germline, CDR1 is SGHDT, CDR2 YYEEEE. The CDR3 totals 16 residues. The ends were cut back, 0 bases at V and 3 bases at J, with 12 bases in the middle. The CDR3 protein is CASSLAPAGDTGELFF. The CDR3, as DNA: TGTGCCAGCAGCTTGGCCCCAGCAGGGGACACCGGGGAGCTGTTTTTT.

The chain employs TRBV3-1 and TRBJ2-1; 8 bases fit TRBD2. The ends lost 1 base at V and 6 bases at J; junction bases unmatched: 8. Per germline, CDR1 LGHDT and CDR2 YNNKEL (reference sequence). This CDR3 has 16 residues. The CDR3 reads CASSQVAGRAPNEQFF. The CDR3 nucleotides are TGTGCCAGCAGCCAAGTGGCCGGGAGGGCCCCCAATGAGCAGTTCTTC.

The chain joins TRBV20-1 to TRBJ2-7; 7 nucleotides agree with TRBD1. Germline CDR1 is DFQATT and CDR2 is SNEGSKA (reference sequence). The J segment lost 3 bases and the V segment lost 2 bases, leaving 7 bases of the junction unmatched. The CDR3 loop spans 14 amino acids. The CDR3 region is CSARTRTGNYEQYF. For the CDR3, the DNA is TGCAGTGCTAGAACCCGGACAGGAAACTACGAGCAGTACTTC.

The rearrangement joins TRBV29-1 to TRBJ2-3; D perhaps matches TRBD2 (6 bases). CDR1 is SQVTM, CDR2 ANQGSEA, per germline. Trimming removed 6 bases at V and 0 bases at J, with 19 bases between. CDR3 length: 16 amino acids. The CDR3 region has the DNA TGCAGCGTCTACGGGACTGCCCATCTAAGCACAGATACGCAGTATTTT. As protein: CSVYGTAHLSTDTQYF.

The genes are TRBV20-1 and TRBJ1-6; D not resolved. The germline CDR1 and CDR2 sequences are DFQATT and SNEGSKA (reference sequence). Trimming cost V 6 bases and J 5 bases, with 14 bases left between them. CDR3 length equals 14 residues. This CDR3 reads CSAPTPGDNSPLHF. Written as DNA, the CDR3 is TGCAGTGCCCCGACCCCGGGTGATAATTCACCCCTCCACTTT.